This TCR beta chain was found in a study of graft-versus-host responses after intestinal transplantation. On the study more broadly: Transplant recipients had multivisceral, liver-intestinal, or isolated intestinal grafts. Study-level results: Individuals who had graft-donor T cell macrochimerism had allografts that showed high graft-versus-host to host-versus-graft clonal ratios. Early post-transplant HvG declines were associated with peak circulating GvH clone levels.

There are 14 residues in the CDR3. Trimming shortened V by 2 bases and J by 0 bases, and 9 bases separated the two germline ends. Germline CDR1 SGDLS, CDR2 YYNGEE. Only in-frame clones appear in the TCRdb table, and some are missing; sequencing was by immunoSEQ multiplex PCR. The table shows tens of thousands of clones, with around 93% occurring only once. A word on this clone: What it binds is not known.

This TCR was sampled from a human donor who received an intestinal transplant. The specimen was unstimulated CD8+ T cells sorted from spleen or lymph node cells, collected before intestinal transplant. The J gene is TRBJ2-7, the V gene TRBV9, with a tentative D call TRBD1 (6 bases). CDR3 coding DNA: TGTGCCAGCAGCGTGGGGGACATCTCCTACGAGCAGTACTTC. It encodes CASSVGDISYEQYF.